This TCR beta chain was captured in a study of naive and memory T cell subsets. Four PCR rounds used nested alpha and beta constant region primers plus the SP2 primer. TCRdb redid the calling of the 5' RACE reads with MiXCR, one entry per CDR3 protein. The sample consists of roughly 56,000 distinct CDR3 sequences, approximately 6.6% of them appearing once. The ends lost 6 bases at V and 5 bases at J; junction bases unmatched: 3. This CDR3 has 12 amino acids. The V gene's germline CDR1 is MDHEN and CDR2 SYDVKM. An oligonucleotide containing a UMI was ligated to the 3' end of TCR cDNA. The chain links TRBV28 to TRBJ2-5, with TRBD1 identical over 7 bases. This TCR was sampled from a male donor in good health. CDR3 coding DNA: TGTGCCAGCAGACAGGGGTCGGAGACCCAGTACTTC. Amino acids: CASRQGSETQYF.